These T cell receptor beta chains were read from a single sample in a study of blood T cell repertoires in COVID-19. The method was immunoSEQ multiplex PCR; TCRdb's version includes in-frame clones alone and lacks a portion of them. The table includes some 100,000 clones, approximately 90% detected once. The sequencing input was peripheral blood. The source is a human donor with acute or convalescent COVID-19. The donor label of this sample is uncertain. Each CDR3 is given with its conserved first and last residue. The order of the fields is D gene, J gene, V gene, clone size, CDR3 DNA, CDR3 protein. The D gene is left open where the match is weak. Size tells how often a clone was seen (once, few, many) or the class of an expanded clone, and some rows leave it out.

D: TRBD1
J: TRBJ1-3
V: TRBV3-1/TRBV3-2
size: NA
DNA: TGTGCCAGCAGCGGAACAGGGGTTGGTGGAAACACCATATATTTT
CDR3: CASSGTGVGGNTIYF

D: TRBD1
J: TRBJ1-1
V: TRBV7-8
size: NA
DNA: TGTGCCAGCAGCCAAAGTACAGGGGACACTGAAGCTTTCTTT
CDR3: CASSQSTGDTEAFF

D: NA
J: TRBJ2-3
V: TRBV5-1
size: NA
DNA: TGCGCCAGCAGCAAGCGCCTGACAGCTACCACCACAGATACGCAGTATTTT
CDR3: CASSKRLTATTTDTQYF

D: NA
J: TRBJ2-2
V: TRBV28
size: NA
DNA: TGTGCCAGCAGTTGGGTGGACAGAAACACCGGGGAGCTGTTTTTT
CDR3: CASSWVDRNTGELFF

D: NA
J: TRBJ2-5
V: TRBV29-1
size: NA
DNA: TGCAGCGTTGAAGCTATTAGACAGTACCAAGAGACCCAGTACTTC
CDR3: CSVEAIRQYQETQYF

D: NA
J: TRBJ1-5
V: TRBV28
size: once
DNA: TGTGCCAGCAGTTTCCCAACAGGGTGGAACCAGCCCCAGCATTTT
CDR3: CASSFPTGWNQPQHF

D: TRBD1
J: TRBJ1-5
V: TRBV6-1
size: NA
DNA: TGTGCCAGCAGTGGACGGACAGGGAGCCGCAATCAGCCCCAGCATTTT
CDR3: CASSGRTGSRNQPQHF

D: NA
J: TRBJ1-2
V: TRBV18
size: NA
DNA: TGTGCCAGCTCACCAGATGGCGGGGGGAACTATGGCTACACCTTC
CDR3: CASSPDGGGNYGYTF

D: TRBD1
J: TRBJ1-1
V: TRBV28
size: once
DNA: TGTGCCAGCACCATCGGGACAGCAACTGAAGCTTTCTTT
CDR3: CASTIGTATEAFF

D: TRBD2
J: TRBJ2-3
V: TRBV4-3
size: NA
DNA: TGCGCCAGCAGCCAGGTAGCGGGGGCTAACACAGATACGCAGTATTTT
CDR3: CASSQVAGANTDTQYF

D: TRBD2
J: TRBJ2-5
V: TRBV5-1
size: once
DNA: TGCGCCAGCAGCATATCTAGCGGAGAAGAGACCCAGTACTTC
CDR3: CASSISSGEETQYF

D: TRBD2
J: TRBJ2-3
V: TRBV7-3
size: NA
DNA: TGTGCCAGCAGCTTAGAGGTAGCGGGAGATACGCAGTATTTT
CDR3: CASSLEVAGDTQYF

D: NA
J: TRBJ1-4
V: TRBV29-1
size: NA
DNA: TGCAGCGTTGGGGAACAGGGCAATGTCGAAAAACTGTTTTTT
CDR3: CSVGEQGNVEKLFF

D: TRBD1
J: TRBJ2-2
V: TRBV9
size: NA
DNA: TGTGCCAGCAGCCGGGACAGGGATGGCACCGGGGAGCTGTTTTTT
CDR3: CASSRDRDGTGELFF

D: NA
J: TRBJ2-5
V: TRBV5-8
size: NA
DNA: TGTGCCAGCAGCCGGAGGATTCAAGAGACCCAGTACTTC
CDR3: CASSRRIQETQYF

D: NA
J: TRBJ1-1
V: TRBV28
size: NA
DNA: TGTGCCAGCAGCCCCAGGGGTTTGGTGAACACTGAAGCTTTCTTT
CDR3: CASSPRGLVNTEAFF

D: NA
J: TRBJ1-2
V: TRBV27
size: NA
DNA: TGTGCCAGCAGGTCCCCCGGAGTTGGCTATGGCTACACCTTC
CDR3: CASRSPGVGYGYTF

D: TRBD1
J: TRBJ2-7
V: TRBV30
size: NA
DNA: TGTGCCTGGAGCGCGCTTGGAGGACAGGTCGCTATTTACTACGAGCAGTACTTC
CDR3: CAWSALGGQVAIYYEQYF

D: TRBD1
J: TRBJ1-1
V: TRBV13
size: NA
DNA: TGTGCCAGCAGCGGTTACAGGGGGCTCGCTGAAGCTTTCTTT
CDR3: CASSGYRGLAEAFF

D: NA
J: TRBJ2-1
V: TRBV14
size: NA
DNA: TGTGCCAGCAGCCCGCGGTTCAATGAGCAGTTCTTC
CDR3: CASSPRFNEQFF

D: TRBD2
J: TRBJ2-7
V: TRBV9
size: NA
DNA: TGTGCCAGCAGCGTAGATTCACTAGCGGGGCTTTACGAGCAGTACTTC
CDR3: CASSVDSLAGLYEQYF

D: NA
J: TRBJ1-1
V: TRBV2
size: NA
DNA: TGTGCCAGCAGTGACGACAGGACCTACACTGAAGCTTTCTTT
CDR3: CASSDDRTYTEAFF

D: NA
J: TRBJ2-7
V: TRBV9
size: NA
DNA: TGTGCCAGCAGCGTTAGCGGCACTACCTACGAGCAGTACTTC
CDR3: CASSVSGTTYEQYF

D: TRBD1
J: TRBJ1-1
V: TRBV19
size: NA
DNA: TGTGCCACCAGGGACAGGAACACTGAAGCTTTCTTT
CDR3: CATRDRNTEAFF

D: NA
J: TRBJ2-1
V: TRBV29-1
size: NA
DNA: TGCAGCGTTGAAAGCGCAGGGGCCCGCTCCTACAATGAGCAGTTCTTC
CDR3: CSVESAGARSYNEQFF

D: NA
J: TRBJ1-6
V: TRBV30
size: NA
DNA: TGTGCCTGTCCCCTCAGGGGATGGGATTCACCCCTCCACTTT
CDR3: CACPLRGWDSPLHF

D: NA
J: TRBJ2-6
V: TRBV7-2
size: NA
DNA: TGTGCCAGCAGCTTAGTGGGCACCAACTCTGGGGCCAACGTCCTGACTTTC
CDR3: CASSLVGTNSGANVLTF

D: NA
J: TRBJ2-1
V: TRBV5-1
size: NA
DNA: TGCGCCAGCAGCCCTGGACTCAGTTTCAGCCATGAGCAGTTCTTC
CDR3: CASSPGLSFSHEQFF

D: NA
J: TRBJ2-7
V: TRBV6-5
size: once
DNA: TGTGCCAGCAGTTACTCGAGATTAAGGACTGGGGAGCAGTACTTC
CDR3: CASSYSRLRTGEQYF

D: NA
J: TRBJ2-3
V: TRBV6-5
size: NA
DNA: TGTGCCAGCATTCGAGGGTCAACCACAGATACGCAGTATTTT
CDR3: CASIRGSTTDTQYF

D: NA
J: TRBJ1-3
V: TRBV30
size: NA
DNA: TGTGCCTGGAGTCCGGGGATCTCCGTTAGCTCTGGAAACACCATATATTTT
CDR3: CAWSPGISVSSGNTIYF

D: NA
J: TRBJ1-3
V: TRBV2
size: NA
DNA: TGTGCCAGTCGTCAGGGATTTGGATCCGGAAACACCATATATTTT
CDR3: CASRQGFGSGNTIYF

D: TRBD1
J: TRBJ2-2
V: TRBV5-6
size: NA
DNA: TGTGCCAGCAGCTTGGGGCTTACAGGGGTGGTCACCGGGGAGCTGTTTTTT
CDR3: CASSLGLTGVVTGELFF

D: TRBD1
J: TRBJ2-1
V: TRBV15
size: NA
DNA: TGTGCCACCAGCTCCATGGGACAGGGGGCGCTGGATGAGCAGTTCTTC
CDR3: CATSSMGQGALDEQFF

D: TRBD1
J: TRBJ2-7
V: TRBV4-2
size: NA
DNA: TGTGCCAGCAGCCAAGACCCGTACTCTCCAGGGGGTTTCTACGAGCAGTACTTC
CDR3: CASSQDPYSPGGFYEQYF

D: TRBD1
J: TRBJ1-2
V: TRBV18
size: NA
DNA: TGTGCCAGCTCACCGTCCGGGACAGGGGGGGACTATGGCTACACCTTC
CDR3: CASSPSGTGGDYGYTF

D: NA
J: TRBJ1-1
V: TRBV10-3
size: NA
DNA: TGTGCCATCAAACCAGGGGACGGGGCTGACACTGAAGCTTTCTTT
CDR3: CAIKPGDGADTEAFF

D: TRBD2
J: TRBJ2-2
V: TRBV28
size: NA
DNA: TGTGCCAGCAGTGTACTAGCGGAGGGGACCGGGGAGCTGTTTTTT
CDR3: CASSVLAEGTGELFF

D: TRBD1
J: TRBJ2-5
V: TRBV28
size: NA
DNA: TGTGCCAGCAGTCCTCGACAGGGCCGCGAGACCCAGTACTTC
CDR3: CASSPRQGRETQYF

D: TRBD1
J: TRBJ1-3
V: TRBV5-1
size: NA
DNA: TGCGCCAGCAGCTTAGGCGGGACAGACCTCTCTGGAAACACCATATATTTT
CDR3: CASSLGGTDLSGNTIYF

D: TRBD2
J: TRBJ2-2
V: TRBV7-8
size: NA
DNA: TGTGCCAGCAGCTTCCAGTTTGTCCTAGCGGGATCGAACACCGGGGAGCTGTTTTTT
CDR3: CASSFQFVLAGSNTGELFF

D: NA
J: TRBJ1-1
V: TRBV6-2/TRBV6-3
size: NA
DNA: TGTGCCAGCAGTACCGACTCAGACAGGCCAGCTTTCTTT
CDR3: CASSTDSDRPAFF

D: NA
J: TRBJ1-3
V: TRBV6-2/TRBV6-3
size: NA
DNA: TGTGCCAGCAGTTACTCTGGAGACTCTGGAAACACCATATATTTT
CDR3: CASSYSGDSGNTIYF

D: TRBD1
J: TRBJ1-6
V: TRBV27
size: NA
DNA: TGTGCCAGCAGTTTCGGACAGGGTATAATACCCCTCCACTTT
CDR3: CASSFGQGIIPLHF

D: NA
J: TRBJ1-1
V: TRBV5-1
size: once
DNA: TGCGCCAGCAGCTTTACGGGATCGGAGCCTGAAGCTTTCTTT
CDR3: CASSFTGSEPEAFF

D: NA
J: TRBJ1-2
V: TRBV5-1
size: NA
DNA: TGCGCCAGCAGCCAATCAGAAAACTATGGCTACACCTTC
CDR3: CASSQSENYGYTF

D: NA
J: TRBJ1-6
V: TRBV13
size: NA
DNA: TGTGCCAGCAGCCCCTCCCGGAAGGGGTCGAATTCACCCCTCCACTTT
CDR3: CASSPSRKGSNSPLHF

D: TRBD1
J: TRBJ1-3
V: TRBV5-1
size: NA
DNA: TGCGCCAGCAGCTCGGAGGGGGCCTCTGGAAACACCATATATTTT
CDR3: CASSSEGASGNTIYF

D: NA
J: TRBJ1-6
V: TRBV30
size: few
DNA: TGTGCCTGGAGTCCGACAGGCTTCATCAATTCACCCCTCCACTTT
CDR3: CAWSPTGFINSPLHF

D: NA
J: TRBJ1-4
V: TRBV28
size: few
DNA: TGTGCCAGCAGCCCTTTAATGTGGAGGAGGGATGAAAAACTGTTTTTT
CDR3: CASSPLMWRRDEKLFF

D: NA
J: TRBJ1-6
V: TRBV4-3
size: few
DNA: TGCGCCAGCAGCCAAGATGCAGGGATGAATTCACCCCTCCACTTT
CDR3: CASSQDAGMNSPLHF

D: TRBD2
J: TRBJ2-7
V: TRBV4-3
size: NA
DNA: TGCGCCAGCAGCCAAGGGACTAGCGGGGGAACGATATCCTACGAGCAGTACTTC
CDR3: CASSQGTSGGTISYEQYF

D: NA
J: TRBJ2-1
V: TRBV4-1
size: NA
DNA: TGCGCCAGCAGCCAATATACCTACAATGAGCAGTTCTTC
CDR3: CASSQYTYNEQFF

D: TRBD2
J: TRBJ2-7
V: TRBV7-9
size: NA
DNA: TGTGCCAGCAGCTGGAGCGGGGGCTCCTACGAGCAGTACTTC
CDR3: CASSWSGGSYEQYF

D: NA
J: TRBJ1-1
V: TRBV19
size: NA
DNA: TGTGCCAGTAGTATGCTCAGGAACACTGAAGCTTTCTTT
CDR3: CASSMLRNTEAFF

D: TRBD1
J: TRBJ1-1
V: TRBV11-1
size: NA
DNA: TGTGCCAGCAGCCCCTACACAACAGGGGGGGCGGCTGAAGCTTTCTTT
CDR3: CASSPYTTGGAAEAFF

D: TRBD1
J: TRBJ2-7
V: TRBV13
size: NA
DNA: TGTGCCAGCAGCTTAAAGGGGGCCGAGCAGTACTTC
CDR3: CASSLKGAEQYF

D: NA
J: TRBJ2-2
V: TRBV10-1
size: NA
DNA: TGCGCCAGCCCGGTGGGGGGGGCTAACACCGGGGAGCTGTTTTTT
CDR3: CASPVGGANTGELFF

D: NA
J: TRBJ2-2
V: TRBV5-1
size: once
DNA: TGCGCCAGCAGCTTACCTAGAATGGCCGGGGAGCTGTTTTTT
CDR3: CASSLPRMAGELFF